The source of this T cell receptor beta chain is a study of OX40 agonist ivuxolimab in advanced cancers. Overall study results and limits: Some nonresponders additionally presented with little normalized T-cell clonal expansion.

Clones were sequenced by immunoSEQ multiplex PCR, and TCRdb holds only the in-frame ones, with some missing. This sample has 60,000 or so clones, with 87% found just once. This clone was seen only a few times. Its target is not known. The receptor comes from an adult with an advanced solid tumor such as melanoma, head and neck, liver or kidney cancer. The starting material was CD4+ or CD8+ T cells sorted from blood, obtained in a trial of the OX40 agonist ivuxolimab.

The CDR3 sequence: CASIERGYGYTF. The CDR3 nucleotides are TGTGCCTCCATTGAGCGGGGGTATGGCTACACCTTC. This chain links TRBV30 with TRBJ1-2; possibly TRBD1 for D (5 bases). This CDR3 region has 12 residues. V was cut by 7 bases and J by 5 bases, with 14 bases left in between. The germline V gene encodes CDR1 GTSNPN and CDR2 SVGIG (reference sequence).